The clone carrying this T cell receptor (beta chain) was observed at least ten times. The antigen is not known. V was pared by 5 bases and J by 3 bases, with 6 bases of the junction left unmatched. In germline, CDR1 is KGHSH, CDR2 LQKENI. The CDR3 loop spans 15 amino acids. This sample stems from a study of T cells in Graves' hyperthyroidism and ophthalmopathy. Study background: Peripheral blood was secured at the point of initial diagnosis, before any treatment.

Points from the study as a whole: With a median lead of around 6.7 months before onset, the model predicted ophthalmopathy.

At least 3 on the Clinical Activity Score was recorded for ophthalmopathy patients, who also had NOSPECS grade at least 4 and duration under 3 months. RNA transcripts were the template for amplifying TCR beta CDR3 regions. Using the HTBI primer set, a first-round RT-PCR was run on the TCR CDR3. Using its own MiXCR run on the multiplex PCR reads, TCRdb lists one record per CDR3 protein. The data hold hundreds of thousands of distinct CDR3 sequences, with about 18% observed a single time. The source is a woman aged 55-69 years with Graves' ophthalmopathy. Sequenced input: blood. The V call is TRBV18, the J call TRBJ2-3; 9 nucleotides line up with TRBD2. CDR3 in amino acids: CASSKPGLATDTQYF. The CDR3 nucleotides read TGTGCCAGCTCAAAACCGGGACTAGCTACAGATACGCAGTATTTT. Based on the CDR3 plus reference TRBV18 and TRBJ2-3, the full variable domain is NAGVMQNPRHLVRRRGQEARLRCSPMKGHSHVYWYRQLPEEGLKFMVYLQKENIIDESGMPKERFSAEFPKEGPSILRIQQVVRGDSAAYFCASSKPGLATDTQYFGPGTRLTVL.